Shown below are 20 T cell receptor beta chains from a single sample sequenced in a study of blood T cell repertoires in COVID-19. The table came from immunoSEQ multiplex PCR; TCRdb's copy has only in-frame clones and leaves some out. This table holds roughly 180,000 clones, 76% found once. The sample taken for sequencing was peripheral blood. Receptors were obtained from a woman aged 50 to 65 with active or convalescent COVID-19.

This clone occurred once. The chain is built from TRBV5-4 and TRBJ1-1; TRBD1 matches at 7 bases. Germline CDR1 and CDR2: SGHNT and YYREEE (reference sequence). This CDR3 is built from 17 residues. J gave up 3 bases and V 4 bases, and 15 bases lay outside the gene matches. CDR3 residues: CASSQGGGSPIHTEAFF. CDR3 sequence (DNA): TGTGCCAGCAGCCAGGGGGGCGGGTCGCCCATACACACTGAAGCTTTCTTT.

V is TRBV19 and J is TRBJ1-2; 7 bases are a match to TRBD1. J gave up 4 bases and V 6 bases, and 14 bases lay outside the gene matches. The CDR3 consists of 16 residues. Per the germline V gene, CDR1 is LNHDA and CDR2 is SQIVND (reference sequence). This CDR3 is CASSRGTATSSYGYTF. The CDR3 nucleotides read TGTGCCAGTAGCCGCGGGACAGCCACCTCGAGCTATGGCTACACCTTC.

This chain links TRBV7-2 with TRBJ2-7; possible D gene TRBD1, 5 bases. This CDR3 contains 17 residues. In germline, CDR1 is SGHTA, CDR2 FQGNSA. V was cut by 5 bases and J by 2 bases, with 22 bases left in between. In DNA, the CDR3 is TGTGCCAGCAGCCCAAGGGGCACCGCCCGACCCGCCTACGAGCAGTACTTC. This translates into CASSPRGTARPAYEQYF.

In its sample, this clone was seen once. The chain employs TRBV7-9 and TRBJ1-1; D remains unclear. CDR3 length: 15 amino acids. Trimming took 6 bases from V and 8 from J, leaving 22 bases between them. Germline V lookup: CDR1 SEHNR, CDR2 FQNEAQ (reference sequence). The CDR3 reads CASSSDGLREREAFF. CDR3 DNA: TGTGCCAGCAGTTCGGACGGCCTCCGCGAGCGGGAAGCTTTCTTT.

The sample holds a few counts of this clone. The rearrangement links TRBV11-2 to TRBJ2-7, with no clear D. Per germline, CDR1 SGHAT and CDR2 FQNNGV. V was cut by 0 bases and J by 6 bases, with 12 bases left in between. The CDR3 consists of 14 residues. CDR3: CASSLDRLAGEQYF. The CDR3 nucleotides are TGTGCCAGCAGCTTAGATCGGTTAGCCGGCGAGCAGTACTTC.

The chain carries TRBV19 and TRBJ1-2; the match to TRBD1 covers 12 bases. The CDR3 length is 16 residues. Looked up from germline, CDR1 is LNHDA and CDR2 is SQIVND (reference sequence). Germline trimming cut 6 bases from V and 0 bases from J; bases unmatched to any gene: 5. CDR3 DNA sequence: TGTGCCAGTAGGGGACAGGGGGCTTTTTCTAACTATGGCTACACCTTC. This encodes CASRGQGAFSNYGYTF.

The table lists this clone with many counts. The chain employs TRBV13 and TRBJ2-2; D might be TRBD2 (5 bases). Trimming took 5 bases from V and 1 from J, leaving 14 bases between them. Germline V gene sequence: CDR1 PRHDT, CDR2 FYEKMQ (reference sequence). There are 16 residues in the CDR3. CDR3 sequence (DNA): TGTGCCAGCAGCCCCAGAGGAGCGGTGAACACCGGGGAGCTGTTTTTT. Its translation: CASSPRGAVNTGELFF. Looking up the rest from reference TRBV13 and TRBJ2-2 gives the full variable domain: AAGVIQSPRHLIKEKRETATLKCYPIPRHDTVYWYQQGPGQDPQFLISFYEKMQSDKGSIPDRFSAQQFSDYHSELNMSSLELGDSALYFCASSPRGAVNTGELFFGEGSRLTVL.

This clone appeared many times. The V gene is TRBV3-1 (or the pseudogene TRBV3-2), the J gene TRBJ2-7; maybe TRBD1 (6 bases). Trimming left V 1 base short and J 2 bases short, with 12 bases between. The CDR3 loop spans 15 amino acids. CDR1 is LGHDT and CDR2 is YNNKEL in the germline V gene (reference sequence). The CDR3 nucleotides read TGTGCCAGCAGCCAAGCCCTAGGACAGACCTACGAGCAGTACTTC. This translates into CASSQALGQTYEQYF.

V usage is TRBV29-1 and J usage is TRBJ1-4; TRBD1 matches 12 bases. CDR1 and CDR2 (germline): SQVTM, ANQGSEA. This CDR3 has 14 amino acids. The V and J ends lost 5 bases and 8 bases, in that order; junction bases with no gene match: 6. The CDR3 spells CSVRGQGAGEKLFF. The CDR3 region has the DNA TGCAGCGTTAGGGGACAGGGGGCGGGCGAAAAACTGTTTTTT.

The chain carries TRBV19 and TRBJ2-6, with TRBD1 matching over 12 bases. V shed 9 bases, J shed 4 bases, and the junction held 4 bases outside the gene matches. The CDR3 runs 15 residues. Looked up from germline, CDR1 is LNHDA and CDR2 is SQIVND (reference sequence). The CDR3 loop is CASGDRGRGANVLTF. Here the CDR3 DNA reads TGTGCCAGCGGGGACAGGGGGCGCGGGGCCAACGTCCTGACTTTC.

This clone was counted a few times. The chain has TRBV30 and TRBJ2-1; D possibly corresponds to TRBD2 (6 bases). Germline V gene lookup returns CDR1 GTSNPN and CDR2 SVGIG (reference sequence). CDR3 length: 16 amino acids. V gave up 3 bases and J gave up 0 bases, with 15 bases separating them. Here the CDR3 reads CAWSPWVTSSYNEQFF. CDR3 in DNA: TGTGCCTGGAGCCCGTGGGTGACTAGCTCCTACAATGAGCAGTTCTTC. Drawing the rest from reference TRBV30 and TRBJ2-1, the complete variable domain is SQTIHQWPATLVQPVGSPLSLECTVEGTSNPNLYWYRQAAGRGLQLLFYSVGIGQISSEVPQNLSASRPQDRQFILSSKKLLLSDSGFYLCAWSPWVTSSYNEQFFGPGTRLTVL.

Details on this clone: One end of the junction varies from germline; a read error may be responsible. The chain uses TRBV7-7 and TRBJ1-3; D unclear. CDR3 length equals 15 residues. The V gene's germline CDR1 is SSHAT and CDR2 FNYEAQ (reference sequence). The CDR3 loop is CASSFITGSGNTIYF. In nucleotides, the CDR3 is TGTGCTAGCAGCTTCATAACGGGGTCTGGAAACACCATATATTTT.

The chain uses TRBV7-3 and TRBJ2-3; 12 bases are a match to TRBD2. Germline CDR1 reads SGHTA; CDR2 reads FQGTGA. V lost 2 bases to trimming and J lost 4 bases; unmatched junction nucleotides: 1. This CDR3 has 15 amino acids. The CDR3 region is CASSLASGRADTQYF. DNA of the CDR3: TGTGCCAGCAGCTTAGCTAGCGGGAGGGCAGATACGCAGTATTTT. Together with reference TRBV7-3 and TRBJ2-3, the CDR3 gives the full variable domain: GAGVSQTPSNKVTEKGKYVELRCDPISGHTALYWYRQSLGQGPEFLIYFQGTGAADDSGLPNDRFFAVRPEGSVSTLKIQRTERGDSAVYLCASSLASGRADTQYFGPGTRLTVL.

This sequence joins TRBV28 and TRBJ2-1, with D tentatively TRBD1 (6 bases). Trimming stripped 4 bases from V and 7 bases from J, with 17 bases between. Germline CDR1 is MDHEN and CDR2 is SYDVKM. The CDR3 totals 15 residues. CDR3 region: CASSYEFTRGNEQFF. The CDR3 DNA reads TGTGCCAGCAGTTACGAGTTCACTAGGGGGAATGAGCAGTTCTTC.

The rearrangement joins TRBV9 to TRBJ2-1; TRBD2 matches 10 bases. This CDR3 has 17 residues. With 2 bases clipped from V and 7 bases from J, the junction kept 12 bases outside the gene matches. The germline CDR1 and CDR2 sequences are SGDLS and YYNGEE. CDR3 region: CASSVRAVAGGGNEQFF. Here the CDR3 DNA reads TGTGCCAGCAGCGTTAGAGCCGTAGCGGGAGGAGGTAATGAGCAGTTCTTC. Drawing the rest from reference TRBV9 and TRBJ2-1, the complete variable domain is DSGVTQTPKHLITATGQRVTLRCSPRSGDLSVYWYQQSLDQGLQFLIQYYNGEERAKGNILERFSAQQFPDLHSELNLSSLELGDSALYFCASSVRAVAGGGNEQFFGPGTRLTVL.

The chain uses TRBV19 and TRBJ1-1; D call uncertain. This CDR3 contains 13 residues. The germline V gene encodes CDR1 LNHDA and CDR2 SQIVND (reference sequence). Trimming took 6 bases from V and 5 from J, leaving 13 bases between them. Written as DNA, the CDR3 is TGTGCCAGTAGGGTCGGAGGAGGAACTGAAGCTTTCTTT. Its protein is CASRVGGGTEAFF.

CDR3 region: CASSFSNTGELFF. The DNA of the CDR3 is TGTGCCAGCAGCTTTAGCAACACCGGGGAGCTGTTTTTT. V gene TRBV7-3 combines with J gene TRBJ2-2; D is unclear. The CDR3 runs to 13 residues. Deletions cut 3 bases from V and 2 bases from J, with 4 bases between. Germline CDR1 SGHTA, CDR2 FQGTGA.

The chain has TRBV4-3 and TRBJ2-3, with TRBD2 identical over 8 bases. The J segment lost 3 bases and the V segment lost 4 bases, leaving 12 bases of the junction unmatched. This CDR3 region has 17 residues. The V gene's germline CDR1 is LGHNA and CDR2 YSLEER. CDR3 sequence (DNA): TGCGCCAGCAGCCTGGTCTCAGCGGGGGACGGGACAGATACGCAGTATTTT. Its protein is CASSLVSAGDGTDTQYF.

The rearrangement uses TRBV19 and TRBJ2-2, with a tentative D call TRBD1 (5 bases). The CDR3 sequence is 14 residues long. V was pared by 6 bases and J by 0 bases, with 8 bases between. The germline CDR1 and CDR2 sequences are LNHDA and SQIVND (reference sequence). CDR3 in amino acids: CASSKGPNTGELFF. CDR3 DNA: TGTGCCAGTAGCAAGGGGCCGAACACCGGGGAGCTGTTTTTT. The entire variable domain, with the rest obtained from reference TRBV19 and TRBJ2-2, is as follows: DGGITQSPKYLFRKEGQNVTLSCEQNLNHDAMYWYRQDPGQGLRLIYYSQIVNDFQKGDIAEGYSVSREKKESFPLTVTSAQKNPTAFYLCASSKGPNTGELFFGEGSRLTVL.

V is TRBV9 and J is TRBJ2-1; D not certain. In germline, CDR1 is SGDLS, CDR2 YYNGEE. Trimming cost V 0 bases and J 9 bases, with 10 bases left between them. This CDR3 is 13 amino acids long. The CDR3 DNA reads TGTGCCAGCAGCGTAGGGCTCCCGGGTGAGCAGTTCTTC. This gives the protein CASSVGLPGEQFF.